This passage covers 10 T cell receptor beta chains from one sample sequenced in a study of cytomegalovirus exposure and HLA in healthy donors. PCR was performed using 60 Vbeta and 13 Jbeta primers. Measured with immunoSEQ multiplex PCR; TCRdb has only the in-frame clones, and not every one. The sample yields 100,000 to 150,000 clones, 60% to 85% seen once. Material: PBMCs. The receptors come from a woman aged 40 to 50 in good health and CMV-seropositive.

The rearrangement uses TRBV19 and TRBJ2-1, with 10 bases identical to TRBD2. This CDR3 spans 15 amino acids. With 7 bases clipped from V and 5 bases from J, the junction kept 8 bases outside the gene matches. Germline loops: CDR1 LNHDA, CDR2 SQIVND (reference sequence). The CDR3 spells CASKKVLAGDNEQFF. The CDR3 coding sequence is TGTGCCAGTAAGAAGGTGCTAGCGGGAGACAATGAGCAGTTCTTC. Supplemented by reference TRBV19 and TRBJ2-1, the full variable domain reads DGGITQSPKYLFRKEGQNVTLSCEQNLNHDAMYWYRQDPGQGLRLIYYSQIVNDFQKGDIAEGYSVSREKKESFPLTVTSAQKNPTAFYLCASKKVLAGDNEQFFGPGTRLTVL.

V and J are TRBV4-3 and TRBJ1-4, with TRBD1 as a possible D gene (6 bases). Trimming stripped 0 bases from V and 2 bases from J, with 19 bases between. Germline CDR1 reads LGHNA; CDR2 reads YSLEER. The CDR3 is 19 residues long. CDR3 loop: CASSQDSIRGVSTNEKLFF. CDR3 bases: TGCGCCAGCAGCCAAGATAGTATCAGGGGAGTGAGTACTAATGAAAAACTGTTTTTT.

This CDR3 is CASSLMGQLNTEAFF. CDR3 nucleotide sequence: TGTGCCAGCAGCTTGATGGGACAGCTGAACACTGAAGCTTTCTTT. The V and J genes are TRBV7-8 and TRBJ1-1; 7 nucleotides agree with TRBD1. Trimming at V came to 3 bases and at J to 0 bases, leaving 4 bases not matched to a gene. This CDR3 is 15 amino acids long. Germline V gene sequence: CDR1 SGHVS, CDR2 FQNEAQ.

This chain uses TRBV7-9 with TRBJ2-3; 9 nucleotides line up with TRBD2. Losses at the gene ends were 10 bases for V and 4 bases for J; bases not matched to a gene: 9. Germline V gene lookup returns CDR1 SEHNR and CDR2 FQNEAQ (reference sequence). There are 14 residues in the CDR3. The CDR3 coding sequence is TGTGCCACGAGGGGCGGGGGGGTCCCAGATACGCAGTATTTT. It yields the protein CATRGGGVPDTQYF.

V gene TRBV7-6 combines with J gene TRBJ1-4; D possibly corresponds to TRBD1 (5 bases). Germline CDR1 SGHVS, CDR2 FNYEAQ. With 5 bases removed from V and 7 bases from J, the gap between germline ends came to 17 bases. There are 15 residues in the CDR3. As DNA, the CDR3 is TGTGCCAGCAGCCGTCGATTAGGGGTGGGTGAAAAACTGTTTTTT. Translation: CASSRRLGVGEKLFF.

V usage is TRBV5-1 and J usage is TRBJ2-7; TRBD2 aligns across 9 bases. Germline CDR1 reads SGHRS; CDR2 reads YFSETQ. J lost 3 bases, V lost 0 bases, and 4 bases had no gene match. CDR3 length: 15 residues. Written as DNA, the CDR3 is TGCGCCAGCAGCTTGGCCCTAGCGGGGCGCTACGAGCAGTACTTC. It encodes CASSLALAGRYEQYF.

The rearrangement joins TRBV5-1 to TRBJ1-4, with TRBD1 as a possible D gene (5 bases). CDR1 and CDR2 (germline): SGHRS, YFSETQ. This CDR3 has 15 residues. Trimming pared 1 base from V and 5 bases from J, leaving 12 bases between. CDR3 in DNA: TGCGCCAGCAGCTTGTGGTCGACAGCGAATGAAAAACTGTTTTTT. Residues: CASSLWSTANEKLFF.

The CDR3 nucleotides read TGTGCCATCAGGGGGACTAGCGGACAAGAGACCCAGTACTTC. Protein sequence: CAIRGTSGQETQYF. This chain uses TRBV10-3 with TRBJ2-5; 11 nucleotides line up with TRBD2. With V trimmed by 6 bases and J by 2 bases, 2 bases remained unmatched. In germline, CDR1 is ENHRY, CDR2 SYGVKD. The CDR3 length is 14 residues.

The gene calls are TRBV28 and TRBJ1-3, with 7 positions matching TRBD1. The CDR3 has 15 amino acids. The ends lost 5 bases at V and 6 bases at J; junction bases unmatched: 10. Germline assignment: CDR1 MDHEN and CDR2 SYDVKM. In nucleotides, the CDR3 is TGTGCCAGCAGTACCCCGGGGCAGGGGGAAAACACCATATATTTT. Translating gives CASSTPGQGENTIYF.

The chain has TRBV5-6 and TRBJ2-1; D may be TRBD2 (7 bases). The CDR3 runs 15 residues. V lost 4 bases and J 7 bases, leaving 18 bases between the germline ends. Germline V gene data show CDR1 as SGHDT and CDR2 as YYEEEE. Here the CDR3 reads CASSQSEGGLNEQFF. CDR3 nucleotide sequence: TGTGCCAGCAGCCAGAGTGAGGGGGGGCTTAATGAGCAGTTCTTC.